The rows below give T cell receptor beta chains drawn from one sample of a study of control samples from healthy donors and cancer patients. Profiled with immunoSEQ multiplex PCR; TCRdb holds only in-frame clones, not every one. The data contain tens of thousands of clones, roughly 90% of them singletons. Sequencing was done on a sample of PBMCs. These receptor sequences come from a man between 35 and 55 years old with colorectal cancer. The CDR3 runs from the conserved cysteine through the conserved F or W. The order of the fields is J gene, D gene, clone size, V gene, CDR3 protein, CDR3 DNA. A D gene is named only where the DNA matches it firmly. Some rows have no size entry. The others give once, few or many, or a class for an expanded clone.

TRBJ2-2,NA,NA,TRBV3-1/TRBV3-2,CASSQRPGELFF,TGTGCCAGCAGCCAACGACCCGGGGAGCTGTTTTTT
TRBJ1-1,NA,NA,TRBV19,CASSRGRGRMNTEAFF,TGTGCCAGTAGTCGGGGGAGGGGTCGAATGAACACTGAAGCTTTCTTT
TRBJ1-2,NA,NA,TRBV6-4,CASSETTGTPYGYTF,TGTGCCAGCAGTGAAACGACCGGGACACCGTATGGCTACACCTTC
TRBJ2-5,NA,NA,TRBV5-1,CASSENGLSETQYF,TGCGCCAGCAGCGAGAACGGACTTTCAGAGACCCAGTACTTC
TRBJ1-5,TRBD1,NA,TRBV4-1,CASSHTGGNQPQHF,TGCGCCAGCAGCCATACAGGGGGCAATCAGCCCCAGCATTTT
TRBJ1-2,NA,NA,TRBV30,CACGRDYVNYGYTF,TGTGCCTGTGGCCGGGACTATGTTAACTATGGCTACACCTTC
TRBJ2-3,NA,NA,TRBV7-9,CASSLGLRAQTDTQYF,TGTGCCAGCAGCTTAGGACTCCGGGCTCAGACAGATACGCAGTATTTT
TRBJ2-1,TRBD2,NA,TRBV6-1,CASRTLAGLVNEQFF,TGTGCCAGCAGGACACTAGCGGGGTTGGTCAATGAGCAGTTCTTC
TRBJ2-7,TRBD2,NA,TRBV27,CASTQLAGGHEQYF,TGTGCCAGCACCCAACTAGCGGGGGGTCACGAGCAGTACTTC
TRBJ1-2,TRBD1,NA,TRBV2,CASSALQGVYGYTF,TGTGCCAGCAGTGCCCTGCAGGGGGTCTATGGCTACACCTTC
TRBJ1-1,TRBD1,NA,TRBV18,CASSPLPGGTEAFF,TGTGCCAGCTCACCCCTTCCAGGGGGGACTGAAGCTTTCTTT
TRBJ2-3,NA,NA,TRBV7-2,CASSSRTGGTDTQYF,TGTGCCAGCAGCTCCCGGACTGGCGGCACAGATACGCAGTATTTT
TRBJ2-7,NA,NA,TRBV18,CASSLAEGYYEQYF,TGTGCCAGCTCACTGGCGGAAGGATACTACGAGCAGTACTTC
TRBJ1-1,TRBD1,NA,TRBV19,CASTLTDRGTEAFF,TGTGCCAGTACCCTAACCGACAGGGGCACTGAAGCTTTCTTT
TRBJ1-1,NA,NA,TRBV18,CASSPIQTGTTNTEAFF,TGTGCCAGCTCACCAATACAAACCGGGACAACGAACACTGAAGCTTTCTTT
TRBJ1-1,NA,NA,TRBV5-1,CASSLGTVMNTEAFF,TGCGCCAGCAGCTTGGGGACAGTCATGAACACTGAAGCTTTCTTT
TRBJ2-2,NA,NA,TRBV4-1,CASSQRGQGFLTGELFF,TGCGCCAGCAGCCAACGCGGGCAGGGCTTCCTCACCGGGGAGCTGTTTTTT
TRBJ2-1,TRBD2,NA,TRBV7-8,CASSPRAGGGYNEQFF,TGTGCCAGCAGCCCCCGGGCGGGGGGGGGCTACAATGAGCAGTTCTTC
TRBJ1-4,NA,few,TRBV19,CASSQNRQQKANEKLFF,TGTGCCAGTAGCCAAAACCGACAGCAAAAGGCTAATGAAAAACTGTTTTTT
TRBJ1-1,NA,NA,TRBV5-4,CASSLGGETEAFF,TGTGCCAGCAGCTTGGGAGGGGAAACTGAAGCTTTCTTT
TRBJ1-6,TRBD1,NA,TRBV5-4,CASSPWTGVNSPPHF,TGTGCCAGCAGCCCCTGGACAGGGGTTAATTCACCCCCCCACTTT
TRBJ1-5,NA,NA,TRBV19,CASSILGYTNQPQHF,TGTGCCAGTAGTATTTTGGGTTATACCAATCAGCCCCAGCATTTT
TRBJ1-2,NA,NA,TRBV3-1/TRBV3-2,CASSRDTQARGYTF,TGTGCCAGCAGCCGGGACACACAAGCGAGGGGCTACACCTTC
TRBJ2-2,TRBD1,NA,TRBV5-1,CASRTGGVAGELFF,TGCGCCAGCCGGACAGGGGGCGTGGCCGGGGAGCTGTTTTTT
TRBJ1-1,NA,NA,TRBV19,CATGRHNTEAFF,TGTGCCACCGGGAGACATAACACTGAAGCTTTCTTT